Below, 4 T cell receptor beta chains from the same sample are listed, as sequenced in a study of CD8 T cells in ankylosing spondylitis (dated by TCRdb to 2017 to 2019). What the authors observed across the whole study: Blood from ankylosing spondylitis patients appeared to be characterized by a TCR beta motif composed of roughly eight highly homologous amino acid variants.

The receptor library was made with 5' RACE. The reads were generated on an Illumina HiSeq 2500. The public reads were reprocessed in TCRdb via fastp at Q25 and MiXCR, keeping in-frame beta chains. Rows are combined by CDR3 protein, so each entry shows the most common genes and DNA. The table for this sample lists 350,000 to 550,000 distinct CDR3 sequences; roughly 26% of them were counted only once. The ten largest make up roughly 0.8% of the sample. Which antigens these TCRs recognize remains unknown. Specimen: blood, either unsorted or a sorted T cell fraction (not recorded which). These TCRs come from a male donor with ankylosing spondylitis.

This clonotype turned up a few times. The rearrangement uses TRBV20-1 and TRBJ2-1; 10 bases map to TRBD2. Trimming at V came to 0 bases and at J to 4 bases, leaving 3 bases not matched to a gene. In germline, CDR1 is DFQATT, CDR2 SNEGSKA (reference sequence). This CDR3 region has 15 residues. The CDR3 sequence is CSAREETSGYNEQFF. The CDR3 nucleotides are TGCAGTGCTAGAGAGGAGACTAGCGGGTACAATGAGCAGTTCTTC.

The chain carries TRBV20-1 and TRBJ2-2, with 9 bases fitting TRBD2. CDR3 length: 16 amino acids. V gave up 0 bases and J gave up 7 bases; unmatched junction bases: 9. Germline V gene data show CDR1 as DFQATT and CDR2 as SNEGSKA (reference sequence). The CDR3 region has the DNA TGCAGTGCTAGAGATAGGCGGGAGGGCCAGGACGGGGAGCTGTTTTTT. Protein sequence: CSARDRREGQDGELFF.

This clonotype appeared a few times. The gene calls are TRBV2 and TRBJ2-2, with no clear D. V lost 2 bases and J lost 3, with 4 bases in between. This CDR3 has 13 residues. Germline loops: CDR1 SNHLY, CDR2 FYNNEI. The CDR3 here is CASSELYTGELFF. CDR3 nucleotides: TGTGCCAGCAGTGAACTTTACACCGGGGAGCTGTTTTTT.

This clonotype was counted only a few times. The chain links TRBV29-1 to TRBJ1-1; 7 nucleotides agree with TRBD1. V trimming: 6 bases; J trimming: 0 bases; junction bases outside the gene matches: 10. Germline assignment: CDR1 SQVTM and CDR2 ANQGSEA. The CDR3 consists of 15 residues. The CDR3 DNA is TGCAGCGTCGACGGACAGGAGCAATTGAACACTGAAGCTTTCTTT. Encoded protein: CSVDGQEQLNTEAFF.